This entry describes one T cell receptor beta chain. The sample comes from a study of blood T cell repertoires in COVID-19. Data came from immunoSEQ multiplex PCR; TCRdb stores just in-frame clones and leaves some out. This table has about 120,000 clones, over 75% appearing once. This TCR derives from a man aged 65-85 years with active or convalescent COVID-19. Specimen: peripheral blood.

The CDR3 DNA reads as TGTGCCAGCAGCCCAGGGGTCCCCGGGGAGCTGTTTTTT. It specifies CASSPGVPGELFF. V is TRBV11-2 and J is TRBJ2-2, with D maybe TRBD1 (6 bases). The CDR3 is made up of 13 amino acids. Per the germline V gene, CDR1 is SGHAT and CDR2 is FQNNGV. The ends were cut back, 5 bases at V and 6 bases at J, with 10 bases in the middle.